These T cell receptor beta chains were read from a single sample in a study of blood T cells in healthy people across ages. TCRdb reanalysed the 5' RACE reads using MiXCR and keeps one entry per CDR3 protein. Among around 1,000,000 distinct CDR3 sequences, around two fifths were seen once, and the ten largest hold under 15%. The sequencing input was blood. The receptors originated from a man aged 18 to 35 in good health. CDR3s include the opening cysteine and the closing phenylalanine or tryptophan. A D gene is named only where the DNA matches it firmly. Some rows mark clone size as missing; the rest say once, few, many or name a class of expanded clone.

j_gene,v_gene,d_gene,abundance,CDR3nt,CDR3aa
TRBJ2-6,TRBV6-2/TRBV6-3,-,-,TGTGCCAGCTCTCTAAGGGGAGGGGGCATCTCTGGGGCCAACGTCCTGACTTTC,CASSLRGGGISGANVLTF
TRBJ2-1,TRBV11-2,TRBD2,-,TGTGCCAGCAGCTCGAGGACTAGCGCGGCCGAGCAGTTCTTC,CASSSRTSAAEQFF
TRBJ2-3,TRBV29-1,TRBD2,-,TGCAGCGTTGGTGGCGGGGGATGGGGCACAGATACGCAGTATTTT,CSVGGGGWGTDTQYF
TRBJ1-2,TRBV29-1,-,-,TGCAGCGTCACGGTGGGTATCTATGGCTACACCTTC,CSVTVGIYGYTF
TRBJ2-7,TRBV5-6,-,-,TGTGCCAGCAGCACAGACTACGGGAATGAGCAGTACTTC,CASSTDYGNEQYF
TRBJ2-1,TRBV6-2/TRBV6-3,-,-,TGTGCCAGCAGTTACCGTGGTAACTATGAGCAGTTCTTC,CASSYRGNYEQFF
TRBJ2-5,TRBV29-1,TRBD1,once,TGCAGCGTTGAAGATGGTGTTAAGGGGGCAGAACCCTACAATGAGCAGTACTTC,CSVEDGVKGAEPYNEQYF
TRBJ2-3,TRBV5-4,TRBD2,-,TGTGCCAGCAGCTTGGCCGGTAGCGGGGGGGGGTATACGCAGTATTTT,CASSLAGSGGGYTQYF
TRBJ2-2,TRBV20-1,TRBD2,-,TGCAGTGCTAGAGACGGATCCCGGGGGGGGAACACCGGGGAGCTGTTTTTT,CSARDGSRGGNTGELFF
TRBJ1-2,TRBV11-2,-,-,TGTGCCAGCAGCGTCACACAGGGTCGGGAAGCTAACTATGGCTACACCTTC,CASSVTQGREANYGYTF
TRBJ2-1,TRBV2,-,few,TGTGCCAGCAGAGGGTTACCCAAAGTTATGAACAATGAGCAGTTCTTC,CASRGLPKVMNNEQFF
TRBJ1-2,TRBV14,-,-,TGTGCCAGCAGCCAAGCTCCCTGGGCGCGGGAAGGCTACACCTTC,CASSQAPWAREGYTF
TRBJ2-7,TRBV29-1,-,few,TGCAGCGTGGATACAACTAGTGACGAGCAGTACTTC,CSVDTTSDEQYF
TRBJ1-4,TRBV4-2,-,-,TGTGCCAGCAGCCAAGTTTTCCCAACTAATGAAAAACTGTTTTTT,CASSQVFPTNEKLFF
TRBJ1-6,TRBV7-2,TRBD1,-,TGTGCCAGCAGCCTACCAGCAGGGGGTAATTCACCCCTCCACTTT,CASSLPAGGNSPLHF
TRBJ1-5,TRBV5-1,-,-,TGCGCCAGCAGCTTGGGGGCTAGCGGAAGCAATCAGCCCCAGCATTTT,CASSLGASGSNQPQHF
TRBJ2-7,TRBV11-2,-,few,TGTGCCAGCAGCTTAGTCCGCAATGAGCAGTACTTC,CASSLVRNEQYF
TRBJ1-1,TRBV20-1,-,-,TGCAGTGCTAGAGACGAGACGGGGGCGGCTTTCTTT,CSARDETGAAFF
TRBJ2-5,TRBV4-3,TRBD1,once,TGCGCCTGCAGCCCTACAACAGGGGGCGGAGAGACCCAGTACTTC,CACSPTTGGGETQYF
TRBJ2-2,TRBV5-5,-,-,TGTGCCAGCAGCTTGGGGACAGTCGCGAACACCGGGGAGCTGTTTTTT,CASSLGTVANTGELFF
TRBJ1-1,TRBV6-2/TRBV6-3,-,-,TGTGCCAGCAGCCGCAATCGGAACACTGAAGCTTTCTTT,CASSRNRNTEAFF
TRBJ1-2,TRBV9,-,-,TGTGCCAGCAGCACCGCAGAACCCCCTTATGGCTACACCTTC,CASSTAEPPYGYTF
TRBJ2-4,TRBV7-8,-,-,TGTGCCAGCAGTGCTCCCTGGGGAGGGGGTATTTGGAACATTCAGTACTTC,CASSAPWGGGIWNIQYF
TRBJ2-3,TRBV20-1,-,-,TGCAGTGCTAGTGCGGCCGGGGGCACAGATACGCAGTATTTT,CSASAAGGTDTQYF
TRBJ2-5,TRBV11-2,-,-,TGTGCCAGCACCTACCGTGGGACCCAAGAGACCCAGTACTTC,CASTYRGTQETQYF
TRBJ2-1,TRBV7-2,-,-,TGTGCCAGCAGCTTTGGTCCTAGCCCTCTTGAGGCGAAGCAGTTCTTC,CASSFGPSPLEAKQFF
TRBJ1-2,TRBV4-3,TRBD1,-,TGCGCCAGCAGCCAAGATCTTGGAGGGACAGGGTCGCTCTATGGCTACACCTTC,CASSQDLGGTGSLYGYTF
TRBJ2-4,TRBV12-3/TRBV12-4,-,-,TGTGCCAGCAGTTTTTCAGCCAAAAACATTCAGTACTTC,CASSFSAKNIQYF
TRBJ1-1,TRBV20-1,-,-,TGCAGTGCTAGAGACCCCCTTGGAGGGGAAGCTTTCTTT,CSARDPLGGEAFF
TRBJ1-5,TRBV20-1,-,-,TGCAGTGCCACTAAAGGAGTGTTGACCAATCAGCCCCAGCATTTT,CSATKGVLTNQPQHF
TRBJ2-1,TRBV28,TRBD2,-,TGTGCCAGCAGTTTCCCCGAGCGGGGGGGCGGAAATGAGCAGTTCTTC,CASSFPERGGGNEQFF
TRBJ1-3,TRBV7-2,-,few,TGTGCCAGCAGCTTAGAAGCAGGGGCTGTAGGAAACACCATATATTTT,CASSLEAGAVGNTIYF
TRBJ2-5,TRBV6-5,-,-,TGTGCCAGCAGCCAGATGTGGTCCGAAGAGACCCAGTACTTC,CASSQMWSEETQYF
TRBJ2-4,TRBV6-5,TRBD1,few,TGTGCCAGCAGTTCCGGGACAGCTCTTCTCAGAGGCGGTGGCATTCAGTACTTC,CASSSGTALLRGGGIQYF
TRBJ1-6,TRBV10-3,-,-,TGTGCCATCAGTGAGTCGCGGGGACGGCCACAAGACAATTCACCCCTCCACTTT,CAISESRGRPQDNSPLHF
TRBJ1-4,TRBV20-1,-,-,TGCAGTGCCCCCGAGGGAGGTACTGAAAAACTGTTTTTT,CSAPEGGTEKLFF
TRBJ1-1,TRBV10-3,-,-,TGTGCCATCAGATCCCGGGACGGATTGAACACTGAAGCTTTCTTT,CAIRSRDGLNTEAFF
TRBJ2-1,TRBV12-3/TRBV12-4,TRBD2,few,TGTGCCAGCAATAGCGGGGGGGCTTATGAGCAGTTCTTC,CASNSGGAYEQFF
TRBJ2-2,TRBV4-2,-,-,TGTGCCAGCAGCCAAGAGGCATTTTCCACCGGGGAGCTGTTTTTT,CASSQEAFSTGELFF
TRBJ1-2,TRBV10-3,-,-,TGTGCCATCAGTGAGGTTCCGGAGGGCTACACCTTC,CAISEVPEGYTF
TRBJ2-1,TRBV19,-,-,TGTGCCAGTAGTAGGGTGGGAGGTGAGCAGTTCTTC,CASSRVGGEQFF
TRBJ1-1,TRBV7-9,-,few,TGTGCCAGCAGCTTAGGGGAAGGGATAAGTAACACTGAAGCTTTCTTT,CASSLGEGISNTEAFF
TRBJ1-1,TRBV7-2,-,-,TGTGCCAGCGCTAACAGGGCAAACACTGAGGCTTTCTTT,CASANRANTEAFF
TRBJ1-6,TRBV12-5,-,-,TGTGCTACCAGGGTAGGAAGCTCCTATAATTCACCCCTCCACTTT,CATRVGSSYNSPLHF
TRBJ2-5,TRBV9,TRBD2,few,TGTGCCAGCAGCGTAGATCACTCCCCGGCGGGGGAGCAGTACTTC,CASSVDHSPAGEQYF
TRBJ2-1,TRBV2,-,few,TGTGCCAGCACGGACCCCCGGGGCTCCTACAATGAGCAGTTCTTC,CASTDPRGSYNEQFF
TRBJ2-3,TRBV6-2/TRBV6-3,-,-,TGTGCCAGCACCCCCGGGGGAGCGACAGATACGCAGTATTTT,CASTPGGATDTQYF
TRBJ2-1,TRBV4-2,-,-,TGTGCCAGCAGCCAAGATCCTACAGCGAGCTCCTACAATGAGCAGTTCTTC,CASSQDPTASSYNEQFF
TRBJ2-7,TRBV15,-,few,TGTGCCACCAGCAGAGGACAGGTTTACGACGAGCAGTACTTC,CATSRGQVYDEQYF
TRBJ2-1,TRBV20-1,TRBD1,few,TGCAGTGCTAGAAGAGGACAGGGGGACAATGAGCAGTTCTTC,CSARRGQGDNEQFF
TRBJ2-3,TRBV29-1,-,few,TGCAGCGTGGCAGGGGTCCTAACAGATACGCAGTATTTT,CSVAGVLTDTQYF
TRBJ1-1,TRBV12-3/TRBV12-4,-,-,TGTGCCAGCAGGAAGGACAAGGGGGGAACTGAAGCTTTCTTT,CASRKDKGGTEAFF
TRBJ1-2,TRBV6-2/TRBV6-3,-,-,TGTGCCAGCAGCGGGGACGGACCCTATGGCTACACCTTC,CASSGDGPYGYTF
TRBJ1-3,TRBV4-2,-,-,TGTGCCAGCAGCCCCCGCAGGGCAGGGATCTCTGGAAACACCATATATTTT,CASSPRRAGISGNTIYF
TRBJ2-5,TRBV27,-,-,TGTGCCAGCAGTCCTTCCGGGACACAAGAGACCCAGTACTTC,CASSPSGTQETQYF
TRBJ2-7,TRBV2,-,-,TGTGTCAGCAGTTCCGACAGAAGCTCCTACGAGCAGTACTTC,CVSSSDRSSYEQYF
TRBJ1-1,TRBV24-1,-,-,TGTGCCACCAGTGATTTGCACCGAATGAACACTGAAGCTTTCTTT,CATSDLHRMNTEAFF
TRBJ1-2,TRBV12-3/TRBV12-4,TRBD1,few,TGTGCCAGCAGTTTTGGGACAGGGGGCTACACCTTC,CASSFGTGGYTF